Below, 30 T cell receptor beta chains from the same sample are listed, as sequenced in a study of cytomegalovirus exposure and HLA in healthy donors. Here immunoSEQ multiplex PCR was the method, and the copy in TCRdb shows in-frame clones only, minus some. The table lists around 150,000 clones, roughly 79% of them singletons. Sequencing used PBMCs. These receptors originate from a man aged 25-45 years in good health and CMV-seropositive.

The chain carries TRBV10-3 and TRBJ2-1; D unclear. Germline CDR1 is ENHRY and CDR2 is SYGVKD. The V end was cut by 3 bases, the J end by 10 bases, with 7 bases between. This CDR3 region has 11 residues. CDR3 sequence: CAISDSLEQFF. CDR3 sequence (DNA): TGTGCCATCAGTGACTCCCTAGAGCAGTTCTTC.

A single count supports this clone. The rearrangement links TRBV4-2 to TRBJ2-2; 7 bases are a match to TRBD2. Trimming at V came to 0 bases and at J to 6 bases, leaving 4 bases not matched to a gene. CDR1 and CDR2 from the germline V gene are LGHNA and YNFKEQ. The CDR3 loop spans 15 amino acids. CDR3 loop: CASSQDLTSAGELFF. The CDR3 DNA reads as TGTGCCAGCAGCCAAGACCTTACTAGCGCCGGGGAGCTGTTTTTT.

The rearrangement joins TRBV27 to TRBJ1-2; perhaps TRBD1 as D (6 bases). Trimming removed 5 bases at V and 3 bases at J, with 16 bases between. The germline V gene has CDR1 MNHEY and CDR2 SMNVEV (reference sequence). This CDR3 has 15 residues. The CDR3 sequence: CASSPVGGHDYGYTF. For the CDR3, the DNA is TGTGCCAGCAGTCCCGTAGGGGGACATGACTATGGCTACACCTTC.

This clone was picked up one time. The CDR3 DNA reads as TGTGCCACCAGCAGAGATGCGCCGGGGATCGGGGAGCTGTTTTTT. Translated: CATSRDAPGIGELFF. The rearrangement links TRBV15 to TRBJ2-2; D possibly corresponds to TRBD2 (5 bases). The CDR3 spans 15 residues. Germline V gene data show CDR1 as LNHNV and CDR2 as YYDKDF (reference sequence). Trimming removed 0 bases from V and 7 bases from J, with 12 bases in between.

The genes are TRBV27 and TRBJ2-1; TRBD2 matches 7 bases. Germline loops: CDR1 MNHEY, CDR2 SMNVEV (reference sequence). J lost 7 bases, V lost 3 bases, and 6 bases had no gene match. This CDR3 spans 14 amino acids. The CDR3 coding sequence is TGTGCCAGCAGTTTTGAGGGAGGGTTAAATGAGCAGTTCTTC. This translates into CASSFEGGLNEQFF.

The CDR3 protein is CASSGGNSGRGNEQFF. The CDR3, as DNA: TGTGCCAGCAGTGGGGGAAATAGCGGGAGAGGGAATGAGCAGTTCTTC. V usage is TRBV2 and J usage is TRBJ2-1; 9 bases are a match to TRBD2. The germline V gene has CDR1 SNHLY and CDR2 FYNNEI. With V trimmed by 4 bases and J by 7 bases, 11 bases remained unmatched. The CDR3 totals 16 residues.

The chain recombines TRBV6-6 with TRBJ2-2; no clear D gene. The CDR3 consists of 14 residues. V dropped 2 bases and J dropped 6 bases, with 10 bases sitting between them. In germline, CDR1 is MNHNY, CDR2 SVGAGI (reference sequence). CDR3 nucleotides: TGTGCCAGCAGTTACGAGGCAGAGGCCGGGGAGCTGTTTTTT. Translation: CASSYEAEAGELFF.

V and J are TRBV7-9 and TRBJ1-1; weak D call: TRBD1 (5 bases). The V gene's germline CDR1 is SEHNR and CDR2 FQNEAQ (reference sequence). Trimming shortened V by 4 bases and J by 4 bases, and 10 bases separated the two germline ends. This CDR3 spans 13 amino acids. CDR3 amino acids: CASSSLGGTEAFF. CDR3 sequence (DNA): TGTGCCAGCAGCTCCCTGGGGGGCACTGAAGCTTTCTTT.

The rearrangement uses TRBV19 and TRBJ2-7; a possible D gene is TRBD2 (5 bases). This CDR3 region has 17 residues. The V gene lost 7 bases and the J gene lost 0 bases, with 22 bases spanning the gap. Germline V gene sequence: CDR1 LNHDA, CDR2 SQIVND (reference sequence). CDR3 bases: TGTGCCAGTATGGGCCAAACAAACAGAGGGAGCTCCTACGAGCAGTACTTC. It is translated as CASMGQTNRGSSYEQYF.

This clone has only one observation. V is TRBV11-3 and J is TRBJ1-1; D might be TRBD1 (6 bases). CDR1 and CDR2 (germline): SGHNT, YENEEA. The CDR3 is 14 amino acids. V was clipped by 5 bases and J by 5 bases, with 15 bases between them. CDR3 sequence reads: CASSPSGAGTEAFF. CDR3 sequence (DNA): TGTGCCAGCAGCCCATCAGGGGCCGGGACTGAAGCTTTCTTT.

V usage is TRBV2 and J usage is TRBJ2-1, with 9 bases aligning to TRBD2. CDR1 SNHLY and CDR2 FYNNEI come from the germline V gene. V shed 5 bases and J 10 bases; nucleotides not matched to a gene: 12. This CDR3 comprises 15 residues. CDR3 loop: CASSPGLASLGEQFF. CDR3 coding DNA: TGTGCCAGCAGTCCGGGACTAGCCTCCTTGGGGGAGCAGTTCTTC.

V usage is TRBV7-3 and J usage is TRBJ2-2; the D gene is possibly TRBD2 (5 bases). CDR1 is SGHTA, CDR2 FQGTGA, per germline. V was cut by 5 bases and J by 7 bases, with 14 bases left in between. The CDR3 spans 14 residues. The CDR3 DNA reads TGTGCCAGCAGCCGACCCGGGGTACACGGGGAGCTGTTTTTT. Translation: CASSRPGVHGELFF.

This clone was recorded only once. V gene TRBV7-9 combines with J gene TRBJ2-2, with D tentatively TRBD1 (6 bases). Trimming removed 2 bases from V and 6 bases from J, with 19 bases in between. The V gene's germline CDR1 is SEHNR and CDR2 FQNEAQ (reference sequence). The CDR3 has 17 amino acids. The DNA for the CDR3 is TGTGCCAGCAGCTTATGGGGATACAGGGATCGGCCCGGGGAGCTGTTTTTT. Protein product: CASSLWGYRDRPGELFF.

The CDR3 region is CASSPRDSQETQYF. Written as DNA, the CDR3 is TGCGCCAGCAGCCCCCGGGACAGCCAAGAGACCCAGTACTTC. This sequence joins TRBV5-1 and TRBJ2-5; 7 nucleotides align to TRBD1. Per germline, CDR1 SGHRS and CDR2 YFSETQ. The junction had 4 bases not matched to a gene; V was cut back by 4 bases and J by 1 base. There are 14 residues in the CDR3.

The chain couples TRBV6-1 to TRBJ2-7, with D perhaps TRBD2 (5 bases). Trimming took off 6 bases at V and 1 base at J, with 13 bases between the two ends. The germline gives CDR1 MNHNS, CDR2 SASEGT. The CDR3 covers 14 residues. The CDR3 spells CASSHRDPSYEQYF. The CDR3 DNA reads as TGTGCCAGCAGCCACCGGGATCCGTCCTACGAGCAGTACTTC.

This rearrangement joins TRBV5-4 to TRBJ1-2, with 7 bases matching TRBD1. CDR1 and CDR2 from the germline V gene are SGHNT and YYREEE (reference sequence). CDR3 length: 17 residues. V lost 0 bases, J lost 4 bases, and 12 bases stayed unmatched. CDR3 amino acids: CASSLGSRGIAIYGYTF. The DNA of the CDR3 is TGTGCCAGCAGCTTGGGGAGCAGGGGGATCGCTATCTATGGCTACACCTTC.

The chain combines TRBV9 with TRBJ2-7; D not resolved. Germline V gene data show CDR1 as SGDLS and CDR2 as YYNGEE. With 0 bases removed from V and 5 bases from J, the gap between germline ends came to 9 bases. The CDR3 spans 13 residues. The CDR3 DNA is TGTGCCAGCAGCGTAGCGTCAGGCGACGAGCAGTACTTC. Amino acids: CASSVASGDEQYF.

The chain couples TRBV7-2 to TRBJ1-1; the D gene is possibly TRBD1 (6 bases). The CDR3 has 14 residues. Trimming removed 1 base from V and 1 base from J, with 7 bases in between. Per germline, CDR1 SGHTA and CDR2 FQGNSA. This CDR3 reads CASSLVRGNTEAFF. The CDR3 nucleotides read TGTGCCAGCAGCTTAGTCAGGGGGAACACTGAAGCTTTCTTT.

This clone was seen many times. The V and J genes are TRBV7-9 and TRBJ2-7; perhaps TRBD2 as D (5 bases). CDR1 is SEHNR and CDR2 is FQNEAQ in the germline V gene (reference sequence). Between the trimmed V and J ends, which lost 5 bases and 0 bases, there was a span of 8 bases. The CDR3 is 13 amino acids. DNA for the CDR3: TGTGCCAGCAGCCCGGGGATCTCCTACGAGCAGTACTTC. Amino acid sequence: CASSPGISYEQYF. The full variable domain, completed using reference TRBV7-9 and TRBJ2-7, is DTGVSQNPRHKITKRGQNVTFRCDPISEHNRLYWYRQTLGQGPEFLTYFQNEAQLEKSRLLSDRFSAERPKGSFSTLEIQRTEQGDSAMYLCASSPGISYEQYFGPGTRLTVT.

The chain is built from TRBV5-5 and TRBJ1-1; D is possibly TRBD1 (5 bases). CDR3 length equals 11 residues. The V and J ends lost 2 bases and 11 bases respectively, with 10 bases between them. Per germline, CDR1 SGHKS and CDR2 YYEKEE (reference sequence). CDR3 loop: CASSFLGAAFF. As DNA, the CDR3 is TGTGCCAGCAGCTTTTTAGGGGCCGCTTTCTTT.

V gene TRBV4-3 combines with J gene TRBJ1-2; D remains unclear. V was cut by 0 bases and J by 3 bases, with 5 bases left in between. CDR3 length: 13 residues. Per germline, CDR1 LGHNA and CDR2 YSLEER. The DNA for the CDR3 is TGCGCCAGCAGCCAAGACGGGGACTATGGCTACACCTTC. This encodes CASSQDGDYGYTF.

The rearrangement links TRBV5-6 to TRBJ1-1; 11 bases are shared with TRBD1. The CDR3 is made up of 15 amino acids. V was clipped by 0 bases and J by 4 bases; unmatched bases: 2. The germline CDR1 and CDR2 sequences are SGHDT and YYEEEE. Here the CDR3 DNA reads TGTGCCAGCAGCTTGGTGGGACAGGGGGGCACTGAAGCTTTCTTT. This encodes CASSLVGQGGTEAFF. Drawing the rest from reference TRBV5-6 and TRBJ1-1, the complete variable domain is DAGVTQSPTHLIKTRGQQVTLRCSPKSGHDTVSWYQQALGQGPQFIFQYYEEEERQRGNFPDRFSGHQFPNYSSELNVNALLLGDSALYLCASSLVGQGGTEAFFGQGTRLTVV.

CDR3 sequence: CASRPRQGATNEKLFF. The CDR3 DNA reads as TGTGCCAGCAGGCCCAGACAGGGTGCGACTAATGAAAAACTGTTTTTT. The chain uses TRBV2 and TRBJ1-4; TRBD1 aligns across 7 bases. The CDR3 covers 16 residues. V lost 6 bases and J lost 2; bases outside the gene matches: 9. Per germline, CDR1 SNHLY and CDR2 FYNNEI.

V is TRBV5-1 and J is TRBJ1-1; D perhaps matches TRBD1 (6 bases). Germline CDR1 and CDR2: SGHRS and YFSETQ. The CDR3 consists of 14 residues. Trimming pared 2 bases from V and 4 bases from J, leaving 12 bases between. CDR3 amino acids: CASSLTGSGTEAFF. CDR3 DNA: TGCGCCAGCAGCTTAACAGGGAGCGGCACTGAAGCTTTCTTT.

The chain combines TRBV5-1 with TRBJ2-7; 9 bases fit TRBD2. With V trimmed by 0 bases and J by 3 bases, 1 base remained unmatched. Germline CDR1 is SGHRS and CDR2 is YFSETQ. The CDR3 spans 14 residues. The CDR3 DNA is TGCGCCAGCAGCTTGGGGACTAGCGACTACGAGCAGTACTTC. Protein: CASSLGTSDYEQYF.

The chain employs TRBV7-8 and TRBJ2-1; TRBD2 aligns across 11 bases. CDR3 length: 16 amino acids. J gave up 4 bases and V 3 bases, and 5 bases lay outside the gene matches. Germline V gene lookup returns CDR1 SGHVS and CDR2 FQNEAQ. CDR3 residues: CASSLATSGAYNEQFF. In nucleotides, the CDR3 is TGTGCCAGCAGCTTGGCGACTAGCGGGGCTTACAATGAGCAGTTCTTC.

V usage is TRBV30 and J usage is TRBJ2-7; 14 positions match TRBD2. The CDR3 sequence is 15 residues long. V gave up 3 bases and J gave up 4 bases; unmatched junction bases: 5. Germline V lookup: CDR1 GTSNPN, CDR2 SVGIG (reference sequence). In DNA form, the CDR3 reads TGTGCCTGGAGCTCTTGGACTAGCGGGAGGTACGAGCAGTACTTC. Translating gives CAWSSWTSGRYEQYF. The full variable domain, rest sourced from reference TRBV30 and TRBJ2-7, is SQTIHQWPATLVQPVGSPLSLECTVEGTSNPNLYWYRQAAGRGLQLLFYSVGIGQISSEVPQNLSASRPQDRQFILSSKKLLLSDSGFYLCAWSSWTSGRYEQYFGPGTRLTVT.

In nucleotides, the CDR3 is TGTGCCAGCAGCAGGGGACTAGCGGAGTCCTACGAGCAGTACTTC. Protein product: CASSRGLAESYEQYF. The chain is built from TRBV6-6 and TRBJ2-7; 11 bases align to TRBD2. The CDR3 totals 15 residues. V shed 6 bases and J 1 base; nucleotides not matched to a gene: 5. Germline V gives CDR1 MNHNY, CDR2 SVGAGI (reference sequence).

This sequence joins TRBV15 and TRBJ1-2; TRBD1 matches at 9 bases. The length of the CDR3 is 16 residues. CDR1 is LNHNV, CDR2 YYDKDF, per germline (reference sequence). Germline trimming cut 1 base from V and 3 bases from J; bases unmatched to any gene: 6. In DNA form, the CDR3 reads TGTGCCACCAGCAGAGGGGGACAGGGTAGGGACTATGGCTACACCTTC. It is translated as CATSRGGQGRDYGYTF.

The CDR3 region is CASSLSQGAGELFF. CDR3 sequence (DNA): TGCGCCAGCAGCTTGTCACAGGGGGCCGGGGAGCTGTTTTTT. The chain has TRBV5-1 and TRBJ2-2; 8 bases align to TRBD1. Germline V gene sequence: CDR1 SGHRS, CDR2 YFSETQ. The CDR3 extends over 14 amino acids. J lost 6 bases, V lost 1 base, and 2 bases had no gene match.